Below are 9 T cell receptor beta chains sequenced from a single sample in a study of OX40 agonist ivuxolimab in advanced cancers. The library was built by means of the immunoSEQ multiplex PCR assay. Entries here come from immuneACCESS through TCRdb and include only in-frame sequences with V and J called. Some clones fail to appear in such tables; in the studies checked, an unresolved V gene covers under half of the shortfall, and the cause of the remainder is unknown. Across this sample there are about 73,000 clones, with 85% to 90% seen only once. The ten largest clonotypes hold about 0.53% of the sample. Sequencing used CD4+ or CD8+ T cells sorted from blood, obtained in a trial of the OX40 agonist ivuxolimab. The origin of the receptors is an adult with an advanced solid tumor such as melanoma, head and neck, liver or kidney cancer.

For the CDR3, the DNA is TGTGCCAGTAGTACCGGCGGGGGACTCTACGAGCAGTACTTC. Amino acid sequence: CASSTGGGLYEQYF. The chain employs TRBV19 and TRBJ2-7; 7 bases are shared with TRBD2. This CDR3 is built from 14 residues. The ends lost 4 bases at V and 3 bases at J; junction bases unmatched: 6. Germline loops: CDR1 LNHDA, CDR2 SQIVND (reference sequence).

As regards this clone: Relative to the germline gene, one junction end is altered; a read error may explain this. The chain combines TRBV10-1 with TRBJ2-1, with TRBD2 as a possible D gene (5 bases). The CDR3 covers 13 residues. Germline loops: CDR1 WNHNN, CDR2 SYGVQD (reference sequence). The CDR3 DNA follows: TGCGCCAGCAGTGAAGAGGGATCCAATGAGCAATTCTTC. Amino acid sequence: CASSEEGSNEQFF.

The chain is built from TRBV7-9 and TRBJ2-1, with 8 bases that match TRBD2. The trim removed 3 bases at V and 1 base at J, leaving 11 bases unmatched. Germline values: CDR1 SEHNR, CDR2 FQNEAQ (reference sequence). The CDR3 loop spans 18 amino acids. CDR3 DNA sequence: TGTGCCAGCAGCTTTTTTAGGGCCCGCGGGAGGTCCTACAATGAGCAGTTCTTC. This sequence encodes CASSFFRARGRSYNEQFF.

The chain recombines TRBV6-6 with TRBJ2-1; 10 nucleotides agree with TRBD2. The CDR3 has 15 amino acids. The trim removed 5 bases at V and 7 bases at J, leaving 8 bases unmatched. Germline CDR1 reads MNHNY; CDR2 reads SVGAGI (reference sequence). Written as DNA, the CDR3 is TGTGCCAGCAGTCTCCAGGGACTAGCGTCAAATGAGCAGTTCTTC. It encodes CASSLQGLASNEQFF.

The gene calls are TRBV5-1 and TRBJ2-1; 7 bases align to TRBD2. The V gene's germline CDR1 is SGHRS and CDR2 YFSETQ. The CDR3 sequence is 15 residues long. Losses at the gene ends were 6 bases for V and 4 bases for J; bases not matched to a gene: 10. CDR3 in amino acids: CASTPGGSLYNEQFF. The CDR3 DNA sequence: TGCGCCAGCACCCCCGGGGGGTCCCTTTACAATGAGCAGTTCTTC.

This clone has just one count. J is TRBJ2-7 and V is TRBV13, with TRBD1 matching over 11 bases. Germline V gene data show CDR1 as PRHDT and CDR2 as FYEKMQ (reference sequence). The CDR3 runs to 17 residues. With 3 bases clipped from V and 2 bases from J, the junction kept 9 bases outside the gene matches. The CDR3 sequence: CASSFSSGTGGAYEQYF. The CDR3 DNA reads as TGTGCCAGCAGCTTTAGCTCCGGGACAGGGGGGGCCTACGAGCAGTACTTC. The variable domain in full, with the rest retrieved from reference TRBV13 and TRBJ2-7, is AAGVIQSPRHLIKEKRETATLKCYPIPRHDTVYWYQQGPGQDPQFLISFYEKMQSDKGSIPDRFSAQQFSDYHSELNMSSLELGDSALYFCASSFSSGTGGAYEQYFGPGTRLTVT.

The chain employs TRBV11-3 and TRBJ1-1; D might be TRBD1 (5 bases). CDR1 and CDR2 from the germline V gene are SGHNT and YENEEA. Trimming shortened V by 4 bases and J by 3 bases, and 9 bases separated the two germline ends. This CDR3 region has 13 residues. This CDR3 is CASSSTGYTEAFF. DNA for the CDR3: TGTGCCAGCAGCTCTACAGGATACACTGAAGCTTTCTTT.

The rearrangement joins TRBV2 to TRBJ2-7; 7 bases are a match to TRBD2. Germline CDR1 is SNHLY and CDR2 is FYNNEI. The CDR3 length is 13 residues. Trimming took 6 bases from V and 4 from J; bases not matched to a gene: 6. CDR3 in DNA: TGTGCCAGCAGGCGGGAGTGGGGTTACGAGCAGTACTTC. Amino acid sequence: CASRREWGYEQYF.

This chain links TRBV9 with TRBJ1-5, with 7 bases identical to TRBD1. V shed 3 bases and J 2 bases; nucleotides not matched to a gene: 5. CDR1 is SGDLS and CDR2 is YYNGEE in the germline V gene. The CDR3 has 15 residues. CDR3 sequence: CASSGGTARNQPQHF. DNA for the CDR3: TGTGCCAGCAGCGGCGGGACAGCTCGCAATCAGCCCCAGCATTTT.